Listed below are T cell receptor beta chains from one sample, sequenced in a study of CD8 T cells in Susac syndrome. TCRdb called the immunoSEQ multiplex PCR reads again in MiXCR, with one record for every CDR3 protein. Of approximately 160,000 distinct CDR3 sequences in the sample, just over 90% were seen once. Sequencing was carried out using CD4+ T cells from PBMCs. The receptors originated from a human donor in good health. Both conserved end residues are part of each CDR3. A D gene is named only where the DNA matches it firmly. Part of the rows lack a size; the others show once, few, many or a class for expanded clones.

v_gene: TRBV28
d_gene: TRBD2
j_gene: TRBJ2-7
abundance: .
CDR3aa: CASSPGTRSFDEQYF
CDR3nt: TGTGCCAGCAGCCCAGGGACTAGATCCTTCGACGAGCAGTACTTC

v_gene: TRBV9
d_gene: .
j_gene: TRBJ1-4
abundance: .
CDR3aa: CASSALGDEKLFF
CDR3nt: TGTGCCAGCAGCGCGTTGGGGGATGAAAAACTGTTTTTT

v_gene: TRBV12-3/TRBV12-4
d_gene: .
j_gene: TRBJ2-5
abundance: .
CDR3aa: CASSPPRREETQYF
CDR3nt: TGTGCCAGCAGTCCCCCGCGCAGGGAAGAGACCCAGTACTTC

v_gene: TRBV30
d_gene: .
j_gene: TRBJ2-5
abundance: .
CDR3aa: CAWSVGTSYQETQYF
CDR3nt: TGTGCCTGGAGTGTAGGGACGTCTTACCAAGAGACCCAGTACTTC

v_gene: TRBV5-1
d_gene: .
j_gene: TRBJ2-2
abundance: .
CDR3aa: CASSLAPEGGELFF
CDR3nt: TGCGCCAGCAGCTTGGCCCCAGAAGGCGGGGAGCTGTTTTTT

v_gene: TRBV5-1
d_gene: .
j_gene: TRBJ2-2
abundance: .
CDR3aa: CASSIEGVTGELFF
CDR3nt: TGCGCCAGCAGCATCGAGGGGGTTACCGGGGAGCTGTTTTTT

v_gene: TRBV19
d_gene: .
j_gene: TRBJ2-3
abundance: .
CDR3aa: CASRGDRPMGQYF
CDR3nt: TGTGCCAGTAGAGGTGACAGGCCGATGGGGCAGTATTTT

v_gene: TRBV12-3/TRBV12-4
d_gene: .
j_gene: TRBJ1-1
abundance: .
CDR3aa: CASSLAVNTEAFF
CDR3nt: TGTGCCAGCAGTTTAGCCGTGAACACTGAAGCTTTCTTT

v_gene: TRBV28
d_gene: TRBD2
j_gene: TRBJ2-2
abundance: .
CDR3aa: CATGGALTGELFF
CDR3nt: TGTGCCACCGGGGGGGCGCTTACCGGGGAGCTGTTTTTT

v_gene: TRBV29-1
d_gene: .
j_gene: TRBJ2-3
abundance: .
CDR3aa: CSVAGVLTGSTDTQYF
CDR3nt: TGCAGCGTTGCGGGTGTTCTCACAGGGAGCACAGATACGCAGTATTTT

v_gene: TRBV28
d_gene: .
j_gene: TRBJ2-7
abundance: .
CDR3aa: CASSLQAGKGYEQYF
CDR3nt: TGTGCCAGCAGTTTACAGGCGGGAAAGGGGTACGAGCAGTACTTC

v_gene: TRBV28
d_gene: .
j_gene: TRBJ1-2
abundance: .
CDR3aa: CASSLTSQGSHGYTF
CDR3nt: TGTGCCAGCAGTTTAACATCGCAGGGGAGTCATGGCTACACCTTC

v_gene: TRBV7-9
d_gene: .
j_gene: TRBJ1-5
abundance: .
CDR3aa: CASSREGGNQPQHF
CDR3nt: TGTGCCAGCAGCCGAGAGGGGGGCAATCAGCCCCAGCATTTT

v_gene: TRBV7-9
d_gene: TRBD1
j_gene: TRBJ2-7
abundance: once
CDR3aa: CASSRATGTYEQYF
CDR3nt: TGTGCCAGCAGCCGAGCGACAGGGACCTACGAGCAGTACTTC

v_gene: TRBV6-5
d_gene: .
j_gene: TRBJ1-2
abundance: .
CDR3aa: CASSYSNSYGYTF
CDR3nt: TGTGCCAGCAGTTACTCGAACAGCTATGGCTACACCTTC

v_gene: TRBV5-1
d_gene: .
j_gene: TRBJ1-2
abundance: .
CDR3aa: CASSFQTANYGYTF
CDR3nt: TGCGCCAGCAGCTTCCAGACAGCTAACTATGGCTACACCTTC

v_gene: TRBV6-5
d_gene: .
j_gene: TRBJ1-4
abundance: .
CDR3aa: CASRTTTNEKLFF
CDR3nt: TGTGCCAGCAGGACAACAACTAATGAAAAACTGTTTTTT

v_gene: TRBV20-1
d_gene: .
j_gene: TRBJ1-6
abundance: .
CDR3aa: CSATGGLGSPLHF
CDR3nt: TGCAGTGCTACCGGCGGACTTGGTTCACCCCTCCACTTT

v_gene: TRBV30
d_gene: .
j_gene: TRBJ1-4
abundance: .
CDR3aa: CAWSVLGTKDEKLFF
CDR3nt: TGTGCCTGGAGTGTACTAGGCACCAAGGATGAAAAACTGTTTTTT

v_gene: TRBV10-2
d_gene: .
j_gene: TRBJ2-1
abundance: .
CDR3aa: CASAGSSYNEQFF
CDR3nt: TGCGCCTCGGCGGGTAGCTCCTACAATGAGCAGTTCTTC

v_gene: TRBV2
d_gene: TRBD2
j_gene: TRBJ2-5
abundance: .
CDR3aa: CASSPFGGETQYF
CDR3nt: TGTGCCAGCAGCCCTTTCGGGGGGGAGACCCAGTACTTC

v_gene: TRBV6-1
d_gene: TRBD2
j_gene: TRBJ2-1
abundance: once
CDR3aa: CASSKLRAGARWVEQFF
CDR3nt: TGTGCCAGCAGCAAATTAAGAGCGGGGGCCCGTTGGGTTGAGCAGTTCTTC

v_gene: TRBV5-4
d_gene: TRBD2
j_gene: TRBJ2-2
abundance: .
CDR3aa: CASSWGGPGFTGELFF
CDR3nt: TGTGCCAGCAGCTGGGGAGGGCCGGGTTTCACCGGGGAGCTGTTTTTT

v_gene: TRBV2
d_gene: TRBD2
j_gene: TRBJ2-2
abundance: .
CDR3aa: CASRKLAEKTGELFF
CDR3nt: TGTGCCAGCAGGAAACTAGCGGAAAAAACCGGGGAGCTGTTTTTT

v_gene: TRBV5-4
d_gene: .
j_gene: TRBJ2-4
abundance: .
CDR3aa: CASSLDLAKNIQYF
CDR3nt: TGTGCCAGCAGCTTGGACCTAGCCAAAAACATTCAGTACTTC

v_gene: TRBV18
d_gene: .
j_gene: TRBJ2-7
abundance: .
CDR3aa: CASSPSAGLGEQYF
CDR3nt: TGTGCCAGCTCACCATCGGCAGGGCTGGGCGAGCAGTACTTC

v_gene: TRBV10-3
d_gene: TRBD1
j_gene: TRBJ1-2
abundance: .
CDR3aa: CAIRLGGTVNYGYTF
CDR3nt: TGTGCCATCAGGCTGGGAGGGACAGTTAACTATGGCTACACCTTC

v_gene: TRBV19
d_gene: .
j_gene: TRBJ1-1
abundance: .
CDR3aa: CASSASFDTEAFF
CDR3nt: TGTGCCAGTAGTGCGTCCTTCGACACTGAAGCTTTCTTT

v_gene: TRBV9
d_gene: .
j_gene: TRBJ2-1
abundance: .
CDR3aa: CASSEALDEQFF
CDR3nt: TGTGCCAGCAGCGAAGCTTTGGATGAGCAGTTCTTC

v_gene: TRBV7-2
d_gene: TRBD2
j_gene: TRBJ2-7
abundance: .
CDR3aa: CASSSSGGVHEQYF
CDR3nt: TGTGCCAGCAGCTCTAGCGGGGGGGTCCACGAGCAGTACTTC

v_gene: TRBV9
d_gene: TRBD2
j_gene: TRBJ2-5
abundance: .
CDR3aa: CASSVTSGQETQYF
CDR3nt: TGTGCCAGCAGCGTCACTAGCGGCCAAGAGACCCAGTACTTC

v_gene: TRBV29-1
d_gene: TRBD1
j_gene: TRBJ2-7
abundance: few
CDR3aa: CSARGEPGQGYEQYF
CDR3nt: TGCAGCGCTAGAGGAGAACCGGGACAGGGCTACGAGCAGTACTTC

v_gene: TRBV3-1
d_gene: TRBD1
j_gene: TRBJ1-6
abundance: .
CDR3aa: CASSQTGVGQSPLHF
CDR3nt: TGTGCCAGCAGCCAAACAGGGGTGGGGCAATCACCCCTCCACTTT

v_gene: TRBV5-1
d_gene: TRBD1
j_gene: TRBJ2-3
abundance: .
CDR3aa: CASSPPLTDRGTDTQYF
CDR3nt: TGCGCCAGCAGCCCACCCTTAACCGACAGGGGCACAGATACGCAGTATTTT

v_gene: TRBV13
d_gene: .
j_gene: TRBJ2-5
abundance: once
CDR3aa: CASSLKRAETQYF
CDR3nt: TGTGCCAGCAGCTTAAAAAGAGCGGAGACCCAGTACTTC

v_gene: TRBV19
d_gene: .
j_gene: TRBJ1-2
abundance: .
CDR3aa: CASSSWTEDYGYTF
CDR3nt: TGTGCCAGTAGTAGCTGGACGGAGGACTATGGCTACACCTTC

v_gene: TRBV2
d_gene: .
j_gene: TRBJ2-1
abundance: .
CDR3aa: CASSLRGNNEQFF
CDR3nt: TGTGCCAGCAGTTTGCGCGGGAACAATGAGCAGTTCTTC

v_gene: TRBV20-1
d_gene: .
j_gene: TRBJ1-1
abundance: once
CDR3aa: CSARATGMNTEAFF
CDR3nt: TGCAGTGCTAGAGCCACAGGTATGAACACTGAAGCTTTCTTT

v_gene: TRBV12-3/TRBV12-4
d_gene: TRBD1
j_gene: TRBJ2-5
abundance: .
CDR3aa: CASSFTTGGVETQYF
CDR3nt: TGTGCCAGCAGTTTCACCACAGGGGGCGTGGAGACCCAGTACTTC

v_gene: TRBV5-4
d_gene: TRBD2
j_gene: TRBJ2-7
abundance: few
CDR3aa: CASSLPGLAGEYEQYF
CDR3nt: TGTGCCAGCAGCTTGCCAGGACTAGCGGGGGAATACGAGCAGTACTTC

v_gene: TRBV19
d_gene: TRBD1
j_gene: TRBJ2-1
abundance: .
CDR3aa: CASGTGYYNEQFF
CDR3nt: TGTGCCAGCGGGACAGGGTACTACAATGAGCAGTTCTTC

v_gene: TRBV19
d_gene: .
j_gene: TRBJ1-5
abundance: .
CDR3aa: CASSIELLSNQPQHF
CDR3nt: TGTGCCAGTAGTATAGAGCTGCTTAGCAATCAGCCCCAGCATTTT

v_gene: TRBV2
d_gene: .
j_gene: TRBJ2-1
abundance: .
CDR3aa: CASSAYNEQFF
CDR3nt: TGTGCCAGCAGTGCTTACAATGAGCAGTTCTTC

v_gene: TRBV6-5
d_gene: TRBD1
j_gene: TRBJ1-2
abundance: .
CDR3aa: CASTLPGGDGYTF
CDR3nt: TGTGCCAGCACCTTACCAGGGGGCGATGGCTACACCTTC

v_gene: TRBV27
d_gene: .
j_gene: TRBJ2-7
abundance: .
CDR3aa: CASSLNRVAYEQYF
CDR3nt: TGTGCCAGCAGTTTAAACAGGGTTGCCTACGAGCAGTACTTC

v_gene: TRBV20-1
d_gene: TRBD2
j_gene: TRBJ2-7
abundance: .
CDR3aa: CSATRRGGNQPYRSYEQYF
CDR3nt: TGCAGTGCTACCAGACGCGGGGGGAACCAACCCTACCGCTCCTACGAGCAGTACTTC

v_gene: TRBV2
d_gene: TRBD2
j_gene: TRBJ2-7
abundance: .
CDR3aa: CASSEVLSGAYEQYF
CDR3nt: TGTGCCAGCAGTGAAGTTCTGAGCGGGGCCTACGAGCAGTACTTC